One sample yielded the 12 T cell receptor beta chains listed below, sequenced in a study of cytomegalovirus exposure and HLA in healthy donors. Vbeta (60) and Jbeta (13) primers were used in the PCR. Libraries were prepared by immunoSEQ multiplex PCR; TCRdb keeps only in-frame clonotypes and omits some of them. In the table there are about 94,000 clones, roughly 73% of which are singletons. The specimen sequenced was PBMCs. The receptors here all came from a woman in her thirties or forties in good health and CMV-seronegative.

The rearrangement joins TRBV6-5 to TRBJ1-2; 7 positions match TRBD1. The ends lost 6 bases at V and 7 bases at J; junction bases unmatched: 11. CDR3 size: 14 residues. Looked up from germline, CDR1 is MNHEY and CDR2 is SVGAGI. The CDR3 here is CASRRQGSIFGYTF. DNA for the CDR3: TGTGCCAGCAGGCGACAGGGATCCATTTTTGGCTACACCTTC.

The gene calls are TRBV27 and TRBJ1-6; no reliable D call. This CDR3 is built from 17 residues. In germline, CDR1 is MNHEY, CDR2 SMNVEV (reference sequence). The V end was cut by 4 bases, the J end by 3 bases, with 16 bases between. The DNA of the CDR3 is TGTGCCAGCAGTTCGACTCGGTCCTCTCGCTATAATTCACCCCTCCACTTT. Encoded protein: CASSSTRSSRYNSPLHF.

This clone turned up a few times. The chain is built from TRBV6-1 and TRBJ1-2, with TRBD1 as a possible D gene (5 bases). The CDR3 is made up of 13 amino acids. Trimming removed 7 bases at V and 4 bases at J, with 13 bases between. Germline CDR1 and CDR2: MNHNS and SASEGT. In DNA form, the CDR3 reads TGTGCCAGCACAAGCAGGGCTCTCTATGGCTACACCTTC. Translating gives CASTSRALYGYTF.

The rearrangement uses TRBV14 and TRBJ1-4; TRBD1 is a possible D gene (6 bases). In germline, CDR1 is SGHDN, CDR2 FVKESK. With 2 bases removed from V and 7 bases from J, the gap between germline ends came to 20 bases. The CDR3 runs to 17 residues. Here the CDR3 reads CASSQRGGRGVREKLFF. CDR3 DNA: TGTGCCAGCAGCCAAAGGGGGGGGCGCGGGGTTCGTGAAAAACTGTTTTTT.

The V and J genes are TRBV7-8 and TRBJ1-1; maybe TRBD1 (5 bases). With 1 base removed from V and 0 bases from J, the gap between germline ends came to 12 bases. Looked up from germline, CDR1 is SGHVS and CDR2 is FQNEAQ. The CDR3 totals 16 residues. The CDR3 reads CASSLVGPHMNTEAFF. The CDR3 coding sequence is TGTGCCAGCAGCTTAGTGGGGCCCCATATGAACACTGAAGCTTTCTTT.

This clone was detected a few times. The rearrangement uses TRBV7-8 and TRBJ2-7, with 14 bases that match TRBD2. In germline, CDR1 is SGHVS, CDR2 FQNEAQ. The CDR3 runs 17 residues. Unmatched junction bases numbered 10, after V lost 5 bases and J lost 4 bases. This chain's CDR3 is CASSPLTSGGAQYEQYF. The CDR3 region has the DNA TGTGCCAGCAGCCCCCTGACTAGCGGGGGGGCCCAGTACGAGCAGTACTTC.

This clone was detected only once. V and J are TRBV6-5 and TRBJ2-7, with D possibly TRBD2 on 5 matching bases. The CDR3 runs to 15 residues. CDR1 is MNHEY, CDR2 SVGAGI, per germline. Trimming removed 0 bases at V and 2 bases at J, with 11 bases between. This chain's CDR3 is CASSYSEAEPYEQYF. As DNA, the CDR3 is TGTGCCAGCAGTTACTCCGAAGCGGAGCCCTACGAGCAGTACTTC.

The chain links TRBV7-2 to TRBJ2-2; possibly TRBD1 for D (6 bases). Germline loops: CDR1 SGHTA, CDR2 FQGNSA. Trimming removed 5 bases from V and 5 bases from J, with 9 bases in between. The CDR3 consists of 13 residues. The CDR3: CASSRQATGELFF. Written as DNA, the CDR3 is TGTGCCAGCAGCCGACAGGCTACCGGGGAGCTGTTTTTT.

Remarks on this clone: The conserved final phenylalanine or tryptophan is absent from the CDR3, which likely points to a read error. V is TRBV10-3 and J is TRBJ1-2; 10 bases are a match to TRBD1. Germline V gene sequence: CDR1 ENHRY, CDR2 SYGVKD. The CDR3 has 13 amino acids. The V gene end was trimmed by 2 bases and the J gene end by 8 bases; junction bases not matched to a gene: 2. The CDR3 DNA sequence: TGTGCCATCAGTGAGGGGGACAGGGGAGGCTACACCTCC. Its protein product is CAISEGDRGGYTS.

This rearrangement joins TRBV7-2 to TRBJ2-3; D not certain. Germline CDR1 SGHTA, CDR2 FQGNSA. The CDR3 sequence is 13 residues long. Trimming shortened V by 1 base and J by 9 bases, and 11 bases separated the two germline ends. CDR3: CASSLESVPTQYF. DNA for the CDR3: TGTGCCAGCAGCTTAGAGAGCGTCCCGACGCAGTATTTT.

Here the CDR3 reads CASSLGGHLYNSPLHF. In DNA, the CDR3 is TGTGCCAGCAGCTTGGGCGGACATCTGTATAATTCACCCCTCCACTTT. V gene TRBV5-4 combines with J gene TRBJ1-6; tentative D call: TRBD1 (5 bases). The V gene's germline CDR1 is SGHNT and CDR2 YYREEE (reference sequence). Trimming pared 0 bases from V and 4 bases from J, leaving 11 bases between. The CDR3 is 16 residues long.

DNA of the CDR3: TGCAGCGTGAAAGTCCGGGAAACCTCCTACGAGCAGTACTTC. Amino acids: CSVKVRETSYEQYF. The chain combines TRBV29-1 with TRBJ2-7, with a tentative D call TRBD2 (5 bases). V dropped 6 bases and J dropped 0 bases, with 15 bases sitting between them. The germline V gene has CDR1 SQVTM and CDR2 ANQGSEA. The CDR3 runs to 14 residues.